A single sample is the source of the 23 T cell receptor beta chains below, sequenced in a study of control samples from healthy donors and cancer patients. Sequencing was performed with immunoSEQ multiplex PCR; in TCRdb, only in-frame clones are kept and a portion is missing. The sample has 130,000 to 150,000 clones; less than 90% are singletons. Source material: blood. These receptors were obtained from a woman in her 30s in good health.

The rearrangement joins TRBV9 to TRBJ2-5; tentative D call: TRBD1 (6 bases). V dropped 0 bases and J dropped 9 bases, with 21 bases sitting between them. The CDR3 totals 16 residues. Germline V gene data show CDR1 as SGDLS and CDR2 as YYNGEE. This chain's CDR3 is CASSVAPGTTALSQYF. CDR3 sequence (DNA): TGTGCCAGCAGCGTAGCACCCGGGACAACCGCCCTGTCCCAGTACTTC.

V is TRBV11-3 and J is TRBJ1-1; 7 positions agree with TRBD1. Germline CDR1 is SGHNT and CDR2 is YENEEA. The CDR3 has 15 residues. V gave up 2 bases and J gave up 0 bases; unmatched junction bases: 3. The CDR3 is CASSLQTGMNTEAFF. CDR3 DNA: TGTGCCAGCAGCTTACAGACAGGGATGAACACTGAAGCTTTCTTT.

CDR3 in amino acids: CASSLGWGRDGTNTEAFF. CDR3 sequence (DNA): TGTGCCAGCAGCTTGGGGTGGGGCAGGGATGGAACGAACACTGAAGCTTTCTTT. The chain combines TRBV5-6 with TRBJ1-1; D is perhaps TRBD1 (5 bases). The CDR3 is 18 amino acids. Trimming removed 0 bases at V and 1 base at J, with 19 bases between. CDR1 and CDR2 (germline): SGHDT, YYEEEE. The variable domain in full, with the rest retrieved from reference TRBV5-6 and TRBJ1-1, is DAGVTQSPTHLIKTRGQQVTLRCSPKSGHDTVSWYQQALGQGPQFIFQYYEEEERQRGNFPDRFSGHQFPNYSSELNVNALLLGDSALYLCASSLGWGRDGTNTEAFFGQGTRLTVV.

This clone has a single count. This rearrangement joins TRBV29-1 to TRBJ1-5; no firm D call. V lost 1 base to trimming and J lost 2 bases, with 6 bases between them. This CDR3 comprises 13 residues. In germline, CDR1 is SQVTM, CDR2 ANQGSEA. DNA for the CDR3: TGCAGCGTTGAAGTAGACGGCAATCAGCCCCAGCATTTT. Translation gives CSVEVDGNQPQHF.

This chain uses TRBV5-5 with TRBJ2-3; D remains unclear. CDR3 length equals 16 residues. Germline V gives CDR1 SGHKS, CDR2 YYEKEE (reference sequence). V lost 4 bases and J 0 bases, leaving 15 bases between the germline ends. The CDR3 here is CASSLPQTSSTDTQYF. CDR3 DNA: TGTGCCAGCAGCCTACCACAAACGAGTAGCACAGATACGCAGTATTTT.

The V and J genes are TRBV12-3 or TRBV12-4 and TRBJ2-5; tentative D call: TRBD2 (7 bases). There are 13 residues in the CDR3. Trimming removed 7 bases from V and 5 bases from J, with 14 bases in between. CDR3 DNA: TGTGCCAGCAACTCCCGGGGGGCCGAGACCCAGTACTTC. Its protein product is CASNSRGAETQYF.

This chain uses TRBV5-5 with TRBJ2-6; unclear D gene. The CDR3 consists of 16 residues. CDR1 is SGHKS, CDR2 YYEKEE, per germline (reference sequence). Trimming cost V 0 bases and J 4 bases, with 11 bases left between them. This chain's CDR3 is CASSLVPAIGANVLTF. CDR3 in DNA: TGTGCCAGCAGCTTGGTCCCTGCTATCGGGGCCAACGTCCTGACTTTC.

Turning to this clone: The junction departs from germline at one end; a sequencing error may be responsible. V gene TRBV7-7 combines with J gene TRBJ2-1; 14 bases are shared with TRBD2. This CDR3 has 19 amino acids. Germline CDR1 is SSHAT and CDR2 is FNYEAQ (reference sequence). As DNA, the CDR3 is TGTGCTAGCAGCTTACGACTAGCGGGAGGGCGACAGGATGGCAATGAGCAGTTCTTC. It specifies CASSLRLAGGRQDGNEQFF.

This chain links TRBV19 with TRBJ2-1; TRBD2 matches at 10 bases. V was clipped by 1 base and J by 0 bases; unmatched bases: 3. The germline V gene encodes CDR1 LNHDA and CDR2 SQIVND (reference sequence). The CDR3 extends over 17 amino acids. The CDR3 DNA reads as TGTGCCAGTAGTATAGTACTAGCGGGGAGCTCCTACAATGAGCAGTTCTTC. Translated, it gives CASSIVLAGSSYNEQFF.

The chain is built from TRBV30 and TRBJ1-6; D is perhaps TRBD1 (5 bases). Germline-derived CDR1 and CDR2 are GTSNPN and SVGIG (reference sequence). V lost 0 bases to trimming and J lost 9 bases, with 9 bases between them. CDR3 length: 13 residues. The chain's CDR3 is CAWSVQAFSPLHF. CDR3 nucleotides: TGTGCCTGGAGTGTACAGGCCTTTTCACCCCTCCACTTT.

This chain connects TRBV19 to TRBJ2-7; D not certain. Germline loops: CDR1 LNHDA, CDR2 SQIVND (reference sequence). V gave up 2 bases and J gave up 5 bases, with 4 bases separating them. This CDR3 is 11 amino acids long. The DNA for the CDR3 is TGTGCCAGTAGTATAAGGAACGAGCAGTACTTC. As protein: CASSIRNEQYF.

The chain combines TRBV20-1 with TRBJ2-1; D remains ambiguous. The germline V gene encodes CDR1 DFQATT and CDR2 SNEGSKA (reference sequence). V was trimmed by 3 bases and J by 0 bases, leaving 9 bases between them. CDR3 length: 14 amino acids. The CDR3 DNA is TGCAGTGCTAGTAAGTACCGCTCCTACAATGAGCAGTTCTTC. Amino acid sequence: CSASKYRSYNEQFF.

The V call is TRBV3-1 (or the pseudogene TRBV3-2), the J call TRBJ1-2, with 9 bases lining up with TRBD1. This CDR3 is 14 amino acids long. Germline assignment: CDR1 LGHDT and CDR2 YNNKEL (reference sequence). Trimming cost V 6 bases and J 3 bases; bases outside gene matches: 5. CDR3 protein: CASSIGDRDYGYTF. CDR3 sequence (DNA): TGTGCCAGCAGTATCGGGGACAGGGACTATGGCTACACCTTC.

This rearrangement joins TRBV19 to TRBJ2-7, with D tentatively TRBD1 (6 bases). This CDR3 comprises 16 residues. V lost 5 bases to trimming and J lost 8 bases, with 25 bases between them. Germline V lookup: CDR1 LNHDA, CDR2 SQIVND (reference sequence). CDR3 residues: CASSVSRDTALSKQYF. The CDR3 nucleotides read TGTGCCAGTAGTGTATCCCGGGACACAGCCCTCAGCAAGCAGTACTTC. Full variable domain (remainder filled in from reference TRBV19 and TRBJ2-7): DGGITQSPKYLFRKEGQNVTLSCEQNLNHDAMYWYRQDPGQGLRLIYYSQIVNDFQKGDIAEGYSVSREKKESFPLTVTSAQKNPTAFYLCASSVSRDTALSKQYFGPGTRLTVT.

This chain connects TRBV27 to TRBJ2-3, with TRBD1 identical over 11 bases. The germline gives CDR1 MNHEY, CDR2 SMNVEV (reference sequence). V gave up 8 bases and J gave up 0 bases; unmatched junction bases: 7. The CDR3 has 16 amino acids. CDR3 DNA sequence: TGTGCCAGCCGAGCTGGGACAGGGGGGAGCACAGATACGCAGTATTTT. Translated: CASRAGTGGSTDTQYF.

The chain has TRBV13 and TRBJ1-5; maybe TRBD1 (5 bases). CDR1 and CDR2 (germline): PRHDT, FYEKMQ (reference sequence). This CDR3 contains 13 residues. Trimming took 2 bases from V and 7 from J, leaving 9 bases between them. The CDR3 region has the DNA TGTGCCAGCAGCTTATCAAGGGACCAGCCCCAGCATTTT. Its protein product is CASSLSRDQPQHF.

The chain employs TRBV28 and TRBJ1-1, with D possibly being TRBD1 (5 bases). Germline assignment: CDR1 MDHEN and CDR2 SYDVKM. The CDR3 runs to 14 residues. V gave up 1 base and J gave up 4 bases, with 10 bases separating them. For the CDR3, the DNA is TGTGCCAGCAGTTTATCAGGGTCGGGCACTGAAGCTTTCTTT. Translation gives CASSLSGSGTEAFF.

The rearrangement joins TRBV11-2 to TRBJ2-2; D is ambiguous. Trimming stripped 3 bases from V and 0 bases from J, with 5 bases between. In germline, CDR1 is SGHAT, CDR2 FQNNGV. The CDR3 has 14 amino acids. CDR3 nucleotides: TGTGCCAGCAGCTTTTCCACGAACACCGGGGAGCTGTTTTTT. Translation: CASSFSTNTGELFF.

The CDR3 region has the DNA TGTGCCAGCAGAGCAGGGGGCGGCTATAATTCACCCCTCCACTTT. Translation: CASRAGGGYNSPLHF. J is TRBJ1-6 and V is TRBV28; 8 nucleotides align to TRBD1. Germline CDR1 and CDR2: MDHEN and SYDVKM. The V segment lost 6 bases and the J segment 3 bases; nucleotides outside the gene matches: 4. The CDR3 covers 15 residues.

The rearrangement links TRBV5-1 to TRBJ2-7; the D gene is possibly TRBD1 (5 bases). The ends were cut back, 2 bases at V and 0 bases at J, with 9 bases in the middle. The CDR3 has 14 amino acids. Germline V gene data show CDR1 as SGHRS and CDR2 as YFSETQ. CDR3 sequence: CASSFRTSSYEQYF. In DNA form, the CDR3 reads TGCGCCAGCAGCTTCAGGACAAGCTCCTACGAGCAGTACTTC.

This rearrangement joins TRBV29-1 to TRBJ1-1, with a tentative D call TRBD1 (6 bases). This CDR3 has 18 amino acids. V lost 2 bases to trimming and J lost 7 bases, with 29 bases between them. The germline CDR1 and CDR2 sequences are SQVTM and ANQGSEA. The CDR3 is CSVEPTWGAGLPGGEAFF. The CDR3 coding sequence is TGCAGCGTTGAACCTACGTGGGGGGCCGGGTTACCGGGAGGTGAAGCTTTCTTT.

The chain couples TRBV14 to TRBJ1-1, with unresolved D. This CDR3 comprises 13 residues. Trimming cost V 2 bases and J 3 bases, with 7 bases left between them. Germline V gene lookup returns CDR1 SGHDN and CDR2 FVKESK. The CDR3 region has the DNA TGTGCCAGCAGCCAAATTCGGGACACTGAAGCTTTCTTT. It codes for CASSQIRDTEAFF.

This clone was recorded once. The chain is built from TRBV5-1 and TRBJ2-6; D ambiguous. This CDR3 is built from 17 residues. The V and J ends lost 0 bases and 0 bases respectively, with 10 bases between them. Germline V gene lookup returns CDR1 SGHRS and CDR2 YFSETQ. The CDR3 loop is CASSLEDVASGANVLTF. DNA for the CDR3: TGCGCCAGCAGCTTGGAGGACGTAGCCTCTGGGGCCAACGTCCTGACTTTC.